The 18 T cell receptor beta chains given below trace back to one sample, sequenced in a study of shared clonotypes between healthy human individuals. Sequencing used immunoSEQ multiplex PCR; TCRdb keeps in-frame clones, though not all of them. Among some 1 million clones listed, more than 65% were seen once. The specimen was memory CD4+ T cells sorted from blood. Specified subset: CD45RA-negative fraction. Receptor source: a man between 18 and 35 years old in good health.

The V gene is TRBV28, the J gene TRBJ1-1; 9 bases match TRBD1. This CDR3 contains 14 residues. The V and J ends lost 5 bases and 8 bases, in that order; junction bases with no gene match: 9. Germline V lookup: CDR1 MDHEN, CDR2 SYDVKM. The CDR3 DNA follows: TGTGCCAGCAGTCCCCGGGACAGGGAGGGGGAAGCTTTCTTT. Amino acid sequence: CASSPRDREGEAFF.

The V and J genes are TRBV10-3 and TRBJ2-7; no clear D. Trimming shortened V by 2 bases and J by 2 bases, and 7 bases separated the two germline ends. In germline, CDR1 is ENHRY, CDR2 SYGVKD. This CDR3 region has 13 residues. As DNA, the CDR3 is TGTGCCATCAGTGAGGAACAGACCTACGAGCAGTACTTC. It translates to CAISEEQTYEQYF.

This clone came up a few times. The chain combines TRBV4-2 with TRBJ2-1, with 11 bases lining up with TRBD2. V lost 1 base, J lost 9 bases, and 8 bases stayed unmatched. Germline V gene data show CDR1 as LGHNA and CDR2 as YNFKEQ. The CDR3 spans 16 residues. CDR3 sequence (DNA): TGTGCCAGCAGCCAAGTGATAGCGGGAGGGCCGGCTGAGCAGTTCTTC. This translates into CASSQVIAGGPAEQFF.

The chain combines TRBV2 with TRBJ1-5, with TRBD1 matching over 9 bases. Germline V lookup: CDR1 SNHLY, CDR2 FYNNEI. The CDR3 length is 13 residues. V lost 8 bases to trimming and J lost 7 bases; unmatched junction nucleotides: 6. The CDR3 protein is CASVRDRDQPQHF. The DNA for the CDR3 is TGTGCCAGCGTTCGGGACAGGGACCAGCCCCAGCATTTT.

The chain employs TRBV6-6 and TRBJ2-6, with a possible D match to TRBD1 (6 bases). V was cut by 0 bases and J by 0 bases, with 6 bases left in between. Germline V gene sequence: CDR1 MNHNY, CDR2 SVGAGI (reference sequence). The CDR3 extends over 16 amino acids. The chain's CDR3 is CASSYSGGSGANVLTF. Written as DNA, the CDR3 is TGTGCCAGCAGTTACTCAGGGGGCTCTGGGGCCAACGTCCTGACTTTC.

This clone was detected only a few times. The chain uses TRBV5-6 and TRBJ1-2; 8 positions agree with TRBD1. The CDR3 has 14 residues. Germline trimming cut 4 bases from V and 3 bases from J; bases unmatched to any gene: 5. Germline CDR1 is SGHDT and CDR2 is YYEEEE. The chain's CDR3 is CASSPTGEDYGYTF. The CDR3 region has the DNA TGTGCCAGCAGCCCGACAGGGGAGGACTATGGCTACACCTTC. Combining the CDR3 with reference TRBV5-6 and TRBJ1-2 gives the whole variable domain DAGVTQSPTHLIKTRGQQVTLRCSPKSGHDTVSWYQQALGQGPQFIFQYYEEEERQRGNFPDRFSGHQFPNYSSELNVNALLLGDSALYLCASSPTGEDYGYTFGSGTRLTVV.

V gene TRBV10-1 combines with J gene TRBJ1-3; no firm D call. Germline V CDR1 and CDR2: WNHNN, SYGVQD (reference sequence). The CDR3 extends over 14 amino acids. Trimming took 3 bases from V and 5 from J, leaving 11 bases between them. The CDR3 protein is CASSDGDPRNTIYF. The DNA for the CDR3 is TGCGCCAGCAGTGACGGAGATCCAAGAAACACCATATATTTT.

This chain joins TRBV6-1 and TRBJ1-2; a possible D gene is TRBD1 (5 bases). The CDR3 totals 13 residues. The V end was cut by 9 bases, the J end by 4 bases, with 15 bases between. Germline CDR1 MNHNS, CDR2 SASEGT. The CDR3 region has the DNA TGTGCCAGTGGGTCGACAGAGGGCTATGGCTACACCTTC. This encodes CASGSTEGYGYTF.

V is TRBV6-1 and J is TRBJ2-5, with D perhaps being TRBD1 or TRBD2 (5 bases each). With 7 bases removed from V and 5 bases from J, the gap between germline ends came to 14 bases. CDR3 length: 13 amino acids. From germline, CDR1 is MNHNS and CDR2 SASEGT. As DNA, the CDR3 is TGTGCCAGCAACGAGGGGCCTCTGGAGACCCAGTACTTC. Translated: CASNEGPLETQYF.

The chain links TRBV6-1 to TRBJ2-6, with D maybe TRBD1 (5 bases). The germline gives CDR1 MNHNS, CDR2 SASEGT. With 6 bases removed from V and 0 bases from J, the gap between germline ends came to 12 bases. The CDR3 sequence is 16 residues long. This CDR3 reads CASRESRVSGANVLTF. CDR3 nucleotides: TGTGCCAGCAGGGAATCCAGGGTCTCTGGGGCCAACGTCCTGACTTTC.

This clone turned up a few times. The CDR3 coding sequence is TGTGCCAGCGTGGGACAGCTGAACACTGAAGCTTTCTTT. Translated, it gives CASVGQLNTEAFF. The J gene is TRBJ1-1, the V gene TRBV25-1; 7 bases match TRBD1. The CDR3 covers 13 residues. Germline loops: CDR1 MGHDK, CDR2 SYGVNS. The V segment lost 8 bases and the J segment 0 bases; nucleotides outside the gene matches: 3.

The chain recombines TRBV25-1 with TRBJ2-7; 12 bases map to TRBD2. The CDR3 has 16 residues. The germline V gene encodes CDR1 MGHDK and CDR2 SYGVNS. Trimming removed 6 bases from V and 5 bases from J; junction bases left unmatched: 11. CDR3 DNA: TGTGCCAGCAGCCCCCCATCTAGCGGGGGGGTCCACGAGCAGTACTTC. Protein: CASSPPSSGGVHEQYF.

The rearrangement uses TRBV11-2 and TRBJ1-6; D might be TRBD1 (5 bases). CDR3 length: 16 amino acids. V was trimmed by 0 bases and J by 8 bases, leaving 14 bases between them. Germline V lookup: CDR1 SGHAT, CDR2 FQNNGV. The CDR3 region has the DNA TGTGCCAGCAGCTTAGATAGACAACGCAGGGATTCACCCCTCCACTTT. It encodes CASSLDRQRRDSPLHF.

The J gene is TRBJ1-3, the V gene TRBV5-1, with D hard to call. The CDR3 has 15 amino acids. Deletions cut 4 bases from V and 0 bases from J, with 11 bases between. Germline V gene data show CDR1 as SGHRS and CDR2 as YFSETQ. The CDR3 region is CASSPLLSSGNTIYF. The CDR3 bases are TGCGCCAGCAGCCCCCTACTAAGCTCTGGAAACACCATATATTTT.

This chain joins TRBV7-2 and TRBJ1-5; a possible D gene is TRBD1 (5 bases). The V and J ends lost 2 bases and 2 bases respectively, with 13 bases between them. This CDR3 has 16 residues. Per germline, CDR1 SGHTA and CDR2 FQGNSA. CDR3 residues: CASSLSRGVGNQPQHF. The CDR3 nucleotides read TGTGCCAGCAGCTTATCACGAGGGGTCGGCAATCAGCCCCAGCATTTT.

In DNA, the CDR3 is TGTGCCAGTAGTTTACAGGGGGCGCGGGTCACTGAAGCTTTCTTT. Its protein is CASSLQGARVTEAFF. The chain employs TRBV19 and TRBJ1-1, with 9 bases identical to TRBD1. The trim removed 5 bases at V and 4 bases at J, leaving 8 bases unmatched. The CDR3 runs to 15 residues. The V gene's germline CDR1 is LNHDA and CDR2 SQIVND (reference sequence).

The V gene is TRBV29-1, the J gene TRBJ2-3; D tentatively fits TRBD1 or TRBD2 (5 bases each). The CDR3 consists of 14 residues. V was clipped by 8 bases and J by 0 bases, with 15 bases between them. Looked up from germline, CDR1 is SQVTM and CDR2 is ANQGSEA. This chain's CDR3 is CSTEGLPSTDTQYF. The CDR3, as DNA: TGCAGCACCGAGGGGCTTCCTAGCACAGATACGCAGTATTTT.

The chain employs TRBV10-1 and TRBJ2-3; TRBD2 might be the D (7 bases). V was trimmed by 3 bases and J by 3 bases, leaving 13 bases between them. The CDR3 loop spans 15 amino acids. Germline CDR1 WNHNN, CDR2 SYGVQD (reference sequence). The CDR3 loop is CASSDGGAGTDTQYF. The CDR3 DNA is TGCGCCAGCAGTGATGGGGGGGCCGGAACAGATACGCAGTATTTT.